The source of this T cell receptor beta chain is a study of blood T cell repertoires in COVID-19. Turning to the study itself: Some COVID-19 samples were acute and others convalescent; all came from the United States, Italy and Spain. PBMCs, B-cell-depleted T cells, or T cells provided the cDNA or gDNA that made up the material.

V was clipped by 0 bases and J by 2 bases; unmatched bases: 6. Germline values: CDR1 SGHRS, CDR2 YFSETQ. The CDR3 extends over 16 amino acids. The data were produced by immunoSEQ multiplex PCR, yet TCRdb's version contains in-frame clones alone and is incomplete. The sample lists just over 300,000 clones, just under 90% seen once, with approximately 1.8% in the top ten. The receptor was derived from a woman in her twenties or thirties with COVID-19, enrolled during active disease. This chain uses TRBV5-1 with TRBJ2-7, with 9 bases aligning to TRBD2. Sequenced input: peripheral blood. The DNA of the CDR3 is TGCGCCAGCAGCTTGGCCCCAGCGGGGGGTGCCTACGAGCAGTACGTC. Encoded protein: CASSLAPAGGAYEQYV.